This TCR beta chain comes out of a study of cytomegalovirus exposure and HLA in healthy donors. Primers for the PCR totalled 60 Vbeta and 13 Jbeta. The authors' processing: An analysis performed later counted around 80 million unique TCR beta chains (around 9.9 million of them shared). TCRdb keeps only in-frame clones here, not all; method: immunoSEQ multiplex PCR. The V and J calls and the clone size are those of that table, but D and trimming were determined from the DNA. This table has 150,000 to 200,000 clones, around 80% appearing once. The CDR3 loop spans 12 amino acids. Germline V gene lookup returns CDR1 LGHNA and CDR2 YNFKEQ. V gave up 1 base and J gave up 11 bases; unmatched junction bases: 3. This clone was seen more than once but under ten times.

This clonotype was obtained from a woman younger than 45 in good health and CMV-seropositive. Specimen: PBMCs. The chain is built from TRBV4-2 and TRBJ2-3, with 7 bases lining up with TRBD1. CDR3 sequence: CASSQGQGMQYF. CDR3 bases: TGTGCCAGCAGCCAAGGACAGGGAATGCAGTATTTT.